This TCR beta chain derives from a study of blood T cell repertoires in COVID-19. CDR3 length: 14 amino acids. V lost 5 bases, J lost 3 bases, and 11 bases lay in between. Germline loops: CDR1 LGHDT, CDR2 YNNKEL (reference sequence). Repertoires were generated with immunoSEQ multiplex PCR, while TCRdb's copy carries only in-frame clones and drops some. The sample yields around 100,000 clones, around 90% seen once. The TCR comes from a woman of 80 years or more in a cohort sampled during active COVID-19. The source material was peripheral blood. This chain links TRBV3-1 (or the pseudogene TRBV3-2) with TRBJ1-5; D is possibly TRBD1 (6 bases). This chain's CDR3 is CASSFTGINQPQHF. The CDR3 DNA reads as TGTGCCAGCAGCTTTACAGGGATCAATCAGCCCCAGCATTTT.